This T cell receptor beta chain was sequenced for a study of cytomegalovirus exposure and HLA in healthy donors. Study-wide context: Earlier, 117 million unique TCR beta sequences were recovered from about 179 million T cells by an analysis.

The CDR3 totals 13 residues. The germline V gene has CDR1 SGHNT and CDR2 YYREEE (reference sequence). Trimming took 0 bases from V and 0 from J, leaving 3 bases between them. The PCR was carried out with 60 Vbeta primers and 13 Jbeta primers. Some clones are missing from TCRdb's copy, which holds only in-frame ones; the method was immunoSEQ multiplex PCR. The sample contains 85,000 to 100,000 clones, 60% to 65% of which appear only once. As concerns this clone: No antigen is known for it.

Study results and limitations: When presence/absence was analysed, sequencing depth was taken to be roughly uniform across donors.

The donors gave bone marrow, and they were healthy. Donors were ostensibly healthy at sampling, although undocumented immune exposures were probable. Material for sequencing was PBMCs. The origin of this receptor is a human donor in good health. V and J are TRBV5-4 and TRBJ1-1; D is undetermined. Written as DNA, the CDR3 is TGTGCCAGCAGCTTGGGGCTGAACACTGAAGCTTTCTTT. Its translation is CASSLGLNTEAFF.